This entry lists 14 T cell receptor beta chains sequenced from one sample in a study of cytomegalovirus exposure and HLA in healthy donors. A multiplex PCR was run with 60 Vbeta primers and 13 Jbeta primers. TCRdb keeps only in-frame clones here, not all; method: immunoSEQ multiplex PCR. Found here are approximately 170,000 clones, around 86% of them singletons; the top ten hold roughly 2%. Sequenced: PBMCs. Receptors originate from a human donor in good health.

The V and J genes are TRBV13 and TRBJ1-4; 7 bases fit TRBD1. The V segment lost 6 bases and the J segment 7 bases; nucleotides outside the gene matches: 11. The CDR3 runs 15 residues. In germline, CDR1 is PRHDT, CDR2 FYEKMQ (reference sequence). The CDR3 sequence is CASSGGTGVGEKLFF. CDR3 nucleotides: TGTGCCAGCAGTGGTGGAACAGGGGTAGGTGAAAAACTGTTTTTT.

This clone was counted only a few times. The CDR3 DNA follows: TGCGCCAGCATGGGACTAGCAGAAGAGACCCAGTACTTC. Its translation is CASMGLAEETQYF. The chain combines TRBV5-1 with TRBJ2-5; 9 bases line up with TRBD2. This CDR3 has 13 amino acids. J gave up 3 bases and V 6 bases, and 3 bases lay outside the gene matches. Germline V CDR1 and CDR2: SGHRS, YFSETQ.

This chain joins TRBV10-1 and TRBJ1-1, with a possible D match to TRBD1 (6 bases). The CDR3 covers 15 residues. Germline values: CDR1 WNHNN, CDR2 SYGVQD (reference sequence). V was cut by 0 bases and J by 1 base, with 9 bases left in between. As DNA, the CDR3 is TGCGCCAGCAGTGAGTCTACAGGGCGGAACACTGAAGCTTTCTTT. Encoded protein: CASSESTGRNTEAFF.

The chain employs TRBV5-6 and TRBJ2-3; perhaps TRBD2 as D (5 bases). The CDR3 spans 14 residues. Between the trimmed V and J ends, which lost 0 bases and 4 bases, there was a span of 9 bases. Germline CDR1 and CDR2: SGHDT and YYEEEE. In nucleotides, the CDR3 is TGTGCCAGCAGCTTGGATCCCGGGGCAGATACGCAGTATTTT. Its protein is CASSLDPGADTQYF.

V is TRBV25-1 and J is TRBJ1-1; TRBD1 might be the D (6 bases). V lost 10 bases, J lost 2 bases, and 17 bases lay in between. This CDR3 has 14 residues. Germline V CDR1 and CDR2: MGHDK, SYGVNS. CDR3 sequence: CATSPGGRNTEAFF. The CDR3 nucleotides read TGTGCCACCAGCCCGGGGGGGCGTAACACTGAAGCTTTCTTT. The variable domain in full, with the rest retrieved from reference TRBV25-1 and TRBJ1-1, is EADIYQTPRYLVIGTGKKITLECSQTMGHDKMYWYQQDPGMELHLIHYSYGVNSTEKGDLSSESTVSRIRTEHFPLTLESARPSHTSQYLCATSPGGRNTEAFFGQGTRLTVV.

V is TRBV5-5 and J is TRBJ2-7; D remains unclear. V was cut by 0 bases and J by 5 bases, with 3 bases left in between. The CDR3 runs to 11 residues. Per the germline V gene, CDR1 is SGHKS and CDR2 is YYEKEE (reference sequence). The CDR3 coding sequence is TGTGCCAGCAGCTTGGACAACGAGCAGTACTTC. This sequence encodes CASSLDNEQYF.

CDR3 DNA sequence: TGTGCCAGCAGTTACCTGACAGGGTGGGAGCTGTTTTTT. It encodes CASSYLTGWELFF. This sequence joins TRBV2 and TRBJ2-2, with TRBD1 identical over 7 bases. The germline V gene encodes CDR1 SNHLY and CDR2 FYNNEI. The CDR3 covers 13 residues. Trimming removed 5 bases from V and 9 bases from J; junction bases left unmatched: 6.

V gene TRBV19 combines with J gene TRBJ2-1; possible D gene TRBD2, 6 bases. The V gene lost 3 bases and the J gene lost 12 bases, with 9 bases spanning the gap. Looked up from germline, CDR1 is LNHDA and CDR2 is SQIVND (reference sequence). The CDR3 is 11 amino acids. The CDR3 region is CASSIGGVQFF. The DNA for the CDR3 is TGTGCCAGTAGTATCGGGGGTGTGCAGTTCTTC.

The genes are TRBV6-4 and TRBJ2-1, with a weak D call TRBD1 (7 bases). The CDR3 runs to 15 residues. The V and J ends lost 6 bases and 0 bases respectively, with 12 bases between them. Germline V lookup: CDR1 MRHNA, CDR2 SNTAGT. The DNA of the CDR3 is TGTGCCAGCAGCCCAGGGGGGTACTCCTACAATGAGCAGTTCTTC. Translated: CASSPGGYSYNEQFF.

The V call is TRBV10-3, the J call TRBJ2-1; 7 bases are shared with TRBD2. The germline V gene encodes CDR1 ENHRY and CDR2 SYGVKD. The junction had 10 bases not matched to a gene; V was cut back by 4 bases and J by 7 bases. This CDR3 is built from 15 residues. CDR3 bases: TGTGCCATCAGTGGGACTAGTGGGTGGGGTAATGAGCAGTTCTTC. Its protein is CAISGTSGWGNEQFF.

Here the CDR3 reads CASSITAGAYEQYF. DNA of the CDR3: TGTGCCAGTAGTATTACAGCGGGGGCCTACGAGCAGTACTTC. The chain recombines TRBV19 with TRBJ2-7; 8 bases agree with TRBD2. Trimming at V came to 3 bases and at J to 2 bases, leaving 3 bases not matched to a gene. Germline lookup yields CDR1 LNHDA and CDR2 SQIVND (reference sequence). This CDR3 has 14 amino acids.

This chain links TRBV7-9 with TRBJ2-2; D is possibly TRBD2 (6 bases). The CDR3 extends over 14 amino acids. The germline V gene has CDR1 SEHNR and CDR2 FQNEAQ (reference sequence). V lost 3 bases, J lost 4 bases, and 9 bases lay in between. The CDR3 reads CASSLGGRTGELFF. Written as DNA, the CDR3 is TGTGCCAGCAGCTTGGGGGGTCGCACCGGGGAGCTGTTTTTT. Supplemented by reference TRBV7-9 and TRBJ2-2, the full variable domain reads DTGVSQNPRHKITKRGQNVTFRCDPISEHNRLYWYRQTLGQGPEFLTYFQNEAQLEKSRLLSDRFSAERPKGSFSTLEIQRTEQGDSAMYLCASSLGGRTGELFFGEGSRLTVL.

There are a few counts of this clone. This chain connects TRBV10-1 to TRBJ2-2, with 8 nucleotides matching TRBD1. The CDR3 totals 11 residues. V gave up 11 bases and J gave up 9 bases; unmatched junction bases: 5. The germline CDR1 and CDR2 sequences are WNHNN and SYGVQD (reference sequence). CDR3 sequence reads: CALRQGRELFF. The CDR3 DNA sequence: TGCGCCTTACGACAGGGGAGGGAGCTGTTTTTT.

In this sample, this clone turned up once. The rearrangement links TRBV9 to TRBJ2-5; 9 bases are a match to TRBD1. V lost 3 bases and J lost 4; bases outside the gene matches: 4. The CDR3 consists of 14 residues. In germline, CDR1 is SGDLS, CDR2 YYNGEE. The DNA of the CDR3 is TGTGCCAGCAGCGCAGGACAGGGGCGAGAGACCCAGTACTTC. Translation: CASSAGQGRETQYF.